This T cell receptor (beta chain) was captured in a study of T-cell reconstitution after alpha-beta-depleted transplantation in children. Molecular barcoding with unique molecular identifiers was used for the TCRbeta library. Via MiXCR, TCRdb re-called the PCR reads, giving one row per CDR3 protein. The sample shows 230,000 or so distinct CDR3 sequences, about 12% of them seen only once. Trimming shortened V by 1 base and J by 6 bases, and 12 bases separated the two germline ends. Per the germline V gene, CDR1 is SGHRS and CDR2 is YFSETQ. This CDR3 is 14 amino acids long. This sample comprised PBMCs from the stem cell graft donor, obtained from the stem cell graft. The rearrangement uses TRBV5-1 and TRBJ2-3; D may be TRBD1 (6 bases). The receptor was derived from a human donor who donated a stem cell graft to a child with acute lymphoblastic leukemia. The CDR3 DNA sequence: TGCGCCAGCAGCTTGTACAGGGTACCGGATACGCAGTATTTT. This codes for CASSLYRVPDTQYF.